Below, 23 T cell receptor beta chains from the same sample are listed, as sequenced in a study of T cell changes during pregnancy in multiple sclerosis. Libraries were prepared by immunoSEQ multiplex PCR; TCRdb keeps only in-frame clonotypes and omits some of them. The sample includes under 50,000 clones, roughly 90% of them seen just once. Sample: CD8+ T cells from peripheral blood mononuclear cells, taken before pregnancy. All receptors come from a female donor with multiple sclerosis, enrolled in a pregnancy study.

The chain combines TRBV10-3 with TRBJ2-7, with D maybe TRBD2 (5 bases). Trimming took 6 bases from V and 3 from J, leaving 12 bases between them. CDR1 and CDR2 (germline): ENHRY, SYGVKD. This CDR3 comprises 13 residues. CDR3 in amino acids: CAIRREGSYEQYF. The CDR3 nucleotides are TGTGCCATCAGGCGTGAGGGAAGCTACGAGCAGTACTTC.

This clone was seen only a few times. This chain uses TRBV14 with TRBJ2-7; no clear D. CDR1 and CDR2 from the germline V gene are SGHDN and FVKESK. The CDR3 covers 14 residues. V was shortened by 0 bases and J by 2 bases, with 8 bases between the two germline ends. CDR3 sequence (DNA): TGTGCCAGCAGCCAAGAAACATCCCCCTACGAGCAGTACTTC. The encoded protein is CASSQETSPYEQYF.

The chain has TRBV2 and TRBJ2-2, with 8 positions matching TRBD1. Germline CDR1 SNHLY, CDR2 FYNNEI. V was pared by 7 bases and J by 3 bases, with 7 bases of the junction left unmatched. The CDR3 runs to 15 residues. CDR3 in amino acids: CASKNLDRDTGELFF. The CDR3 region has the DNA TGTGCCAGCAAAAACTTGGACAGGGACACCGGGGAGCTGTTTTTT. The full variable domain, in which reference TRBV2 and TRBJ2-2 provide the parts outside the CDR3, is EPEVTQTPSHQVTQMGQEVILRCVPISNHLYFYWYRQILGQKVEFLVSFYNNEISEKSEIFDDQFSVERPDGSNFTLKIRSTKLEDSAMYFCASKNLDRDTGELFFGEGSRLTVL.

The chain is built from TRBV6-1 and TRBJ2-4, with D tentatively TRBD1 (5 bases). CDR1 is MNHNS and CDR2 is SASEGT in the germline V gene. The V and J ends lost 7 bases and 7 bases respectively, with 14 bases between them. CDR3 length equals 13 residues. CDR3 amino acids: CASIGHSLNIQYF. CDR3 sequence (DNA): TGTGCCAGCATAGGACATTCGCTGAACATTCAGTACTTC.

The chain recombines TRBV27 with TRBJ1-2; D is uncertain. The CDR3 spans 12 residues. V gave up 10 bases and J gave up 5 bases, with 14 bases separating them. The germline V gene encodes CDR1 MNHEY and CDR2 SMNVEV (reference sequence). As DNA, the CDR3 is TGTGCCACCTGGGTCTGGCGGTATGGCTACACCTTC. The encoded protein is CATWVWRYGYTF.

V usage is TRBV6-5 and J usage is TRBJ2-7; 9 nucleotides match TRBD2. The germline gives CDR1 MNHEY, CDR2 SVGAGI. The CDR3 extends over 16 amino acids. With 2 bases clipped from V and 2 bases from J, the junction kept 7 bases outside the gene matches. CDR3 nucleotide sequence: TGTGCCAGCAGTTACAAGGGACTAGCAAAGACCTACGAGCAGTACTTC. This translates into CASSYKGLAKTYEQYF.

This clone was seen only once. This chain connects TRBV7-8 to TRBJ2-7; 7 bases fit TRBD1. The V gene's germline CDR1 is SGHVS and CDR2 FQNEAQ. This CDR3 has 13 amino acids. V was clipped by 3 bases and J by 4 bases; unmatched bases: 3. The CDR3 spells CASSFDRAYEQYF. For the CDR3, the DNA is TGTGCCAGCAGCTTTGACAGGGCGTACGAGCAGTACTTC.

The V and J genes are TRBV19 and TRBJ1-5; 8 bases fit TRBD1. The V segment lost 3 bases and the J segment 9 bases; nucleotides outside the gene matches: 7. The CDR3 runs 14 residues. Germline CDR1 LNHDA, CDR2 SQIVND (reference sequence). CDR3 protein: CASSIGTGRRPQHF. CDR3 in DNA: TGTGCCAGTAGTATCGGGACAGGCCGTCGGCCCCAGCATTTT.

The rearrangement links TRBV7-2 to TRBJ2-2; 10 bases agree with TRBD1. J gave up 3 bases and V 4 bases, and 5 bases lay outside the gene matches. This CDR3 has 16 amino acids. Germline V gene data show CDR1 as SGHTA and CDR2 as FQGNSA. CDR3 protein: CASSWGQGFYTGELFF. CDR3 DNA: TGTGCCAGCAGCTGGGGACAGGGGTTCTACACCGGGGAGCTGTTTTTT.

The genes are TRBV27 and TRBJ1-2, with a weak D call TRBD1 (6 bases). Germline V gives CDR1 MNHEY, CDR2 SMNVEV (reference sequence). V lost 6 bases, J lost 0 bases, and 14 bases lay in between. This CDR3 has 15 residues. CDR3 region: CASRGGRNPNYGYTF. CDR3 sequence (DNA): TGTGCCAGCAGAGGGGGACGGAACCCTAACTATGGCTACACCTTC.

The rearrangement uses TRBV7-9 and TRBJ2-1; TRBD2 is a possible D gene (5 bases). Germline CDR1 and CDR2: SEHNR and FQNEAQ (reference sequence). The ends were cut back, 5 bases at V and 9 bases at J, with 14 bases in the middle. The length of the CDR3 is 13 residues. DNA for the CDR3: TGTGCCAGCAGCGCCCAACTAGATGTTGAGCAGTTCTTC. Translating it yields CASSAQLDVEQFF.

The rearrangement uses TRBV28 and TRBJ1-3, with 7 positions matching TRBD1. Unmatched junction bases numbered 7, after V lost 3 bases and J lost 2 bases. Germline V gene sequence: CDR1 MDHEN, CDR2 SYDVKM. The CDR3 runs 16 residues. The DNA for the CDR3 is TGTGCCAGCAGTTTGGAGGGGGCGCACGCTGGAAACACCATATATTTT. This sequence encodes CASSLEGAHAGNTIYF.

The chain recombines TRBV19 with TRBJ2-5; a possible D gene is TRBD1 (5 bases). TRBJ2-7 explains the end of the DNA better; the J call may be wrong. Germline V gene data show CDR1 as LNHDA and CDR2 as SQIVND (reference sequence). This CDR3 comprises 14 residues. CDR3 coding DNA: TGTGCCAGTAGTGAGGACACCGACTCCTACGAGCAGTACTTC. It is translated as CASSEDTDSYEQYF.

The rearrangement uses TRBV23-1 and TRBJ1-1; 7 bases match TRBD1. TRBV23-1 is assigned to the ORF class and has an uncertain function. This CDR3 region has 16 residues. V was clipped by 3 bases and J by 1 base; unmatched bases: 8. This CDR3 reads CASSHNHRGPNTEAFF. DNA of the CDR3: TGCGCCAGCAGTCATAACCACAGGGGCCCGAACACTGAAGCTTTCTTT.

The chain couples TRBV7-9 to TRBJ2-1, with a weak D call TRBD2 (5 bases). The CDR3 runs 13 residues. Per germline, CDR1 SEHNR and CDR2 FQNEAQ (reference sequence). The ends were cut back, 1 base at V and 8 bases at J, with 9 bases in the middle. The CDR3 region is CASSLVGIHEQFF. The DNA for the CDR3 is TGTGCCAGCAGCTTAGTCGGGATACATGAGCAGTTCTTC.

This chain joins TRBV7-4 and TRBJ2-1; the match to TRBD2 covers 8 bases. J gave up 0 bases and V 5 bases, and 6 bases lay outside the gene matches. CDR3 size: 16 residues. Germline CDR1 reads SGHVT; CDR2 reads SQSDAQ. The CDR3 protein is CASSPQRENSYNEQFF. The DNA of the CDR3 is TGTGCCAGCAGCCCTCAGCGGGAGAACTCCTACAATGAGCAGTTCTTC.

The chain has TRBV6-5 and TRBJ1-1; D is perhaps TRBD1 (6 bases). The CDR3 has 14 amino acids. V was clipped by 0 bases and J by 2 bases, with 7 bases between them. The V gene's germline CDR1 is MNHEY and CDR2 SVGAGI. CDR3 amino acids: CASSYSGHNTEAFF. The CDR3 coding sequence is TGTGCCAGCAGTTACTCGGGACACAACACTGAAGCTTTCTTT.

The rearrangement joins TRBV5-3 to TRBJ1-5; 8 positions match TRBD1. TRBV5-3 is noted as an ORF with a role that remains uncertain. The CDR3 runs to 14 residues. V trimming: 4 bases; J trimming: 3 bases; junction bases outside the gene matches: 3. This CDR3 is CARSPDRDNQPQHF. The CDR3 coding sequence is TGTGCCAGAAGCCCGGACAGGGACAATCAGCCCCAGCATTTT.

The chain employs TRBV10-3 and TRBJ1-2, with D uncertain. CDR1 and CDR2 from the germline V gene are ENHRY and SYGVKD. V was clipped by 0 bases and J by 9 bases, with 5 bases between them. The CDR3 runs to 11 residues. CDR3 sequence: CAISESGRYTF. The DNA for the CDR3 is TGTGCCATCAGTGAGTCGGGCCGCTACACCTTC.

For the CDR3, the DNA is TGTGCCAGCAGTGCTCCCGGGACAGGGTACGGCTACACCTTC. This sequence encodes CASSAPGTGYGYTF. This chain joins TRBV27 and TRBJ1-2; 9 positions agree with TRBD1. Germline values: CDR1 MNHEY, CDR2 SMNVEV (reference sequence). This CDR3 has 14 amino acids. Trimming took 5 bases from V and 8 from J; bases not matched to a gene: 9.

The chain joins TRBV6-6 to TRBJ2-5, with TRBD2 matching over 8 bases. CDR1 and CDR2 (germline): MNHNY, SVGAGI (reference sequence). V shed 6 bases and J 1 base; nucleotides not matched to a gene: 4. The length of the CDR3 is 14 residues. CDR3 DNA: TGTGCCAGCAGGTCGCGGGGGGCCCAAGAGACCCAGTACTTC. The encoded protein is CASRSRGAQETQYF.

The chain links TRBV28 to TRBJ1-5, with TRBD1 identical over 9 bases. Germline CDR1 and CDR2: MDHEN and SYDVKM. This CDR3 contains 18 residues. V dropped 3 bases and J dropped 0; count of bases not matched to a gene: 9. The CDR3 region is CASSLRQGVGYSNQPQHF. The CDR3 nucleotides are TGTGCCAGCAGTTTGAGACAGGGGGTCGGGTATAGCAATCAGCCCCAGCATTTT.

CDR3 coding DNA: TGTGCCTCCCTGGTTAGGCTAGCGGGCACAGATACGCAGTATTTT. This encodes CASLVRLAGTDTQYF. The rearrangement uses TRBV30 and TRBJ2-3; 7 nucleotides align to TRBD2. The CDR3 runs 15 residues. Germline trimming cut 7 bases from V and 1 base from J; bases unmatched to any gene: 11. Germline V gene lookup returns CDR1 GTSNPN and CDR2 SVGIG (reference sequence).